This section outlines one T cell receptor beta chain sequence together with its context. Assay: immunoSEQ multiplex PCR; the TCRdb copy retains only in-frame clones and omits some. The data show fewer than 200,000 clones, with 85% to 95% seen just once and roughly 0.07% held by the top ten. This sample was included in a study of shared clonotypes between healthy human individuals. Study information: Samples came from a couple of female and a few male donors aged 18 to 49.

Partitioning of CD4+ cells yielded a CD45RA+ naive subset and a CD45RA-negative memory subset. The CDR3 extends over 14 amino acids. Germline assignment: CDR1 MNHNY and CDR2 SVGAGI (reference sequence). The V end lost 7 bases, the J end lost 6 bases, and 15 bases lay between the germline ends. This clonotype was sampled from a woman between 25 and 40 years old in good health. The specimen sequenced was naive CD4+ T cells sorted from blood. This sample's subset: CD45RA+ positively selected. The V and J genes are TRBV6-6 and TRBJ1-4; weak D call: TRBD1 (5 bases). CDR3 bases: TGTGCCAGCAATATGATCCAGGGTGATGAAAAACTGTTTTTT. Translation: CASNMIQGDEKLFF.